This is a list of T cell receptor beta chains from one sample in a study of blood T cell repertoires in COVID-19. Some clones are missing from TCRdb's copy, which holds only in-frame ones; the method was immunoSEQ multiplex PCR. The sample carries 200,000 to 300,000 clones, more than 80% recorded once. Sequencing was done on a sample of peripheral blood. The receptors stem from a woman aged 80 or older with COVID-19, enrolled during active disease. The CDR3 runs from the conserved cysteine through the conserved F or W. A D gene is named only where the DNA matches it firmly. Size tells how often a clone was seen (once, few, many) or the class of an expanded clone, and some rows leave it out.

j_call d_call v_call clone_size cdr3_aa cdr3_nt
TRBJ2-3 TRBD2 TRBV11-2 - CASSLSPKRGSTDTQYF TGTGCCAGCAGCTTATCCCCAAAGCGGGGTTCCACAGATACGCAGTATTTT
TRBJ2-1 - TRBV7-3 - CASSPGGLSYNEQFF TGTGCCAGCAGTCCCGGAGGCCTCTCCTACAATGAGCAGTTCTTC
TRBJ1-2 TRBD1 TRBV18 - CASSPSTGGYGYTF TGTGCCAGCTCACCATCCACAGGGGGCTATGGCTACACCTTC
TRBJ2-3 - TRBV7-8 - CASSSGTPRTDTQYF TGTGCCAGCAGCTCCGGGACTCCTCGGACAGATACGCAGTATTTT
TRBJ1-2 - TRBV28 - CASSSAGLVYGYTF TGTGCCAGCAGTTCGGCAGGACTGGTCTATGGCTACACCTTC
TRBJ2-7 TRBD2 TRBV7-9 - CASSLGLAGSYEQYF TGTGCCAGCAGCTTAGGACTAGCGGGGTCCTACGAGCAGTACTTC
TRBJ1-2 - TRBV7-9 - CASSLVAVNGYTF TGTGCCAGCAGCTTAGTGGCAGTGAATGGCTACACCTTC
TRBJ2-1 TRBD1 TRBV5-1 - CASSLIGQGYNEQFF TGCGCCAGCAGCTTGATCGGACAGGGGTACAATGAGCAGTTCTTC
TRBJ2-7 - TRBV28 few CASTRGQTEYEQYF TGTGCCAGCACCCGAGGACAGACCGAATACGAGCAGTACTTC
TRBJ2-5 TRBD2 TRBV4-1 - CASSRSGRGETQYF TGCGCCAGCAGCAGGAGCGGGAGGGGGGAGACCCAGTACTTC
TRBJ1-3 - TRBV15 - CATRMRGELGNTIYF TGTGCCACCCGGATGCGGGGGGAACTTGGAAACACCATATATTTT
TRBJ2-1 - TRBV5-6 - CASSWESHEQFF TGTGCCAGCAGCTGGGAGAGCCATGAGCAGTTCTTC
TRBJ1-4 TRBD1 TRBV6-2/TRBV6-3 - CASSPLQGNWFEKLFF TGTGCCAGCAGCCCCCTACAGGGGAACTGGTTTGAAAAACTGTTTTTT
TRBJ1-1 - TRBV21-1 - CASRELRGIGTEAFF TGTGCCAGCCGTGAACTGCGAGGGATAGGGACTGAAGCTTTCTTT
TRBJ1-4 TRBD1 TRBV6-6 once CASRGTGGDEKLFF TGTGCCAGCAGGGGGACAGGGGGCGATGAAAAACTGTTTTTT
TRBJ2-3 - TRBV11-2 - CASSSPRAPGVDTQYF TGTGCCAGCAGCTCCCCGAGGGCCCCGGGCGTCGATACGCAGTATTTT